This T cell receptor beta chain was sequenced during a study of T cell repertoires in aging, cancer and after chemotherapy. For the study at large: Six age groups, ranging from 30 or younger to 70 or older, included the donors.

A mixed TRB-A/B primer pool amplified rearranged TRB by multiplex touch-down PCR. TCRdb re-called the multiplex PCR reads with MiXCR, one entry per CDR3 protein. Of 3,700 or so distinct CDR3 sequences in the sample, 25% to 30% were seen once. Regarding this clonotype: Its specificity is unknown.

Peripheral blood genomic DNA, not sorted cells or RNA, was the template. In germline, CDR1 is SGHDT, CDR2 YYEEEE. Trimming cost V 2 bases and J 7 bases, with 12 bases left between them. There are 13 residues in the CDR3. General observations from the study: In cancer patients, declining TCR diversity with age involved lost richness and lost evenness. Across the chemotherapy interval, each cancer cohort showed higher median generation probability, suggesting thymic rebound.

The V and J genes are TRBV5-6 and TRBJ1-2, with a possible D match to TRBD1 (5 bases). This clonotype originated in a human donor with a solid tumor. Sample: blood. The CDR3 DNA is TGTGCCAGCAGCTTAATCCAGGGTGGTGGCTACACCTTC. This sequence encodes CASSLIQGGGYTF.